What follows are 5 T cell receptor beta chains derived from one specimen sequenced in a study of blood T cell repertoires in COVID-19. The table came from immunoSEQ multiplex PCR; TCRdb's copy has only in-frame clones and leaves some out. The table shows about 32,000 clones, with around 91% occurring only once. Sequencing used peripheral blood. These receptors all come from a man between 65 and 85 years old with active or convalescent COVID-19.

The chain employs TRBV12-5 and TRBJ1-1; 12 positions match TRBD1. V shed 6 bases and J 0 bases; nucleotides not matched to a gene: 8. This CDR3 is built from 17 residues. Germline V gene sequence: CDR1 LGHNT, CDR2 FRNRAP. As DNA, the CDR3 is TGTGCTAGTGGCAGGGACAGGGGGCGAGCAGTGAACACTGAAGCTTTCTTT. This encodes CASGRDRGRAVNTEAFF.

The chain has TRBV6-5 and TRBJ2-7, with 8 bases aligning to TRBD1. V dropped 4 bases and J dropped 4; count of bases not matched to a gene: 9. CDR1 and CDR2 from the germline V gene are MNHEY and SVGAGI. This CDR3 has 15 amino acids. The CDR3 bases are TGTGCCAGCAGTTTACGACAGGGGCTAGATTACGAGCAGTACTTC. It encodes CASSLRQGLDYEQYF.

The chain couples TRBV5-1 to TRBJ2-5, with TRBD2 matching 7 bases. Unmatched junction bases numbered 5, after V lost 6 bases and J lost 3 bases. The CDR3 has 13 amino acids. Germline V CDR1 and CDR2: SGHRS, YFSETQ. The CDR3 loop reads CASKLAGEETQYF. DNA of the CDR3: TGCGCCAGCAAGCTTGCGGGAGAAGAGACCCAGTACTTC.

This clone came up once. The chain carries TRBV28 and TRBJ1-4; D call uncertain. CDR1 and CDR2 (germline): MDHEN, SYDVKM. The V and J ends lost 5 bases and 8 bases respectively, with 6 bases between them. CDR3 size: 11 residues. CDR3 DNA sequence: TGTGCCAGCAGTCGCGGAGAAAAACTGTTTTTT. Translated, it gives CASSRGEKLFF.

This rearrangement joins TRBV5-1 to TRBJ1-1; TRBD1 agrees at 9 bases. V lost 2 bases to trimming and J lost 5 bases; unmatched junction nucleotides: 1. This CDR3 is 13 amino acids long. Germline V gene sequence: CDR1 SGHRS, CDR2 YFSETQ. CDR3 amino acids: CASSFGQGTEAFF. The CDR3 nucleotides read TGCGCCAGCAGCTTCGGACAGGGGACTGAAGCTTTCTTT.